These T cell receptor beta chains were read from a single sample in a study of PD-1 blockade in classical Hodgkin lymphoma. Measured with immunoSEQ multiplex PCR; TCRdb has only the in-frame clones, and not every one. The sample carries about 44,000 clones, 55% to 80% recorded once. Sequenced material: peripheral blood mononuclear cells (PBMCs), taken before the fourth cycle of nivolumab. The receptor set was obtained from a human donor with classical Hodgkin lymphoma. Each CDR3 is given with its conserved first and last residue. The order of the fields is J gene, clone size, V gene, CDR3 protein. Part of the rows lack a size; the others show once, few, many or a class for expanded clones.

J gene: TRBJ2-2; clone size: few; V gene: TRBV4-1; CDR3 protein: CASSFGLAGTGELFF
J gene: TRBJ2-1; clone size: .; V gene: TRBV9; CDR3 protein: CASTPSDNNEQFF
J gene: TRBJ2-7; clone size: .; V gene: TRBV5-5; CDR3 protein: CASSLDSPYEQYF
J gene: TRBJ1-5; clone size: medium-sized; V gene: TRBV4-1; CDR3 protein: CASSQEGTGWGQPQHF
J gene: TRBJ2-7; clone size: .; V gene: TRBV5-1; CDR3 protein: CASLLWRLSYEQYF
J gene: TRBJ2-5; clone size: few; V gene: TRBV6-4; CDR3 protein: CASSDSHSPKLETQYF
J gene: TRBJ2-7; clone size: .; V gene: TRBV7-2; CDR3 protein: CASSLGRGASYEQYF
J gene: TRBJ1-4; clone size: .; V gene: TRBV25-1; CDR3 protein: CASSDGGRNEKLFF
J gene: TRBJ2-7; clone size: .; V gene: TRBV6-5; CDR3 protein: CASSSSLNYEQYF
J gene: TRBJ2-5; clone size: .; V gene: TRBV18; CDR3 protein: CASSPDAFGETQYF
J gene: TRBJ1-3; clone size: .; V gene: TRBV28; CDR3 protein: CASRIRDAAPFGDTIYF
J gene: TRBJ1-6; clone size: many; V gene: TRBV28; CDR3 protein: CASSLYTTAQSPLHF
J gene: TRBJ2-4; clone size: once; V gene: TRBV6-6; CDR3 protein: CASSATTGGTKNIQYF
J gene: TRBJ2-7; clone size: .; V gene: TRBV10-1; CDR3 protein: CASSSGGRDEQYF
J gene: TRBJ1-2; clone size: many; V gene: TRBV2; CDR3 protein: CATSTGDNYGYTF
J gene: TRBJ1-3; clone size: .; V gene: TRBV7-8; CDR3 protein: CASSLTGLDGNTIYF
J gene: TRBJ2-2; clone size: .; V gene: TRBV11-3; CDR3 protein: CASSTSRGRHTGELFF
J gene: TRBJ2-7; clone size: once; V gene: TRBV5-1; CDR3 protein: CASSWGTDSYEQYF
J gene: TRBJ2-2; clone size: .; V gene: TRBV30; CDR3 protein: CAWRVVRELFF
J gene: TRBJ2-1; clone size: .; V gene: TRBV18; CDR3 protein: CASSPSRTGDNEQFF
J gene: TRBJ2-7; clone size: .; V gene: TRBV19; CDR3 protein: CASSITSGTGTYEQYF
J gene: TRBJ1-3; clone size: few; V gene: TRBV18; CDR3 protein: CASSPPGQGLNTIYF
J gene: TRBJ1-2; clone size: .; V gene: TRBV11-2; CDR3 protein: CASSLGAGTSYGYTF
J gene: TRBJ2-7; clone size: .; V gene: TRBV4-3; CDR3 protein: CASSQDRGHEQYF
J gene: TRBJ2-3; clone size: few; V gene: TRBV7-2; CDR3 protein: CASSLAGARDTQYF
J gene: TRBJ1-6; clone size: once; V gene: TRBV6-5; CDR3 protein: CASRPQGNNSPLHF
J gene: TRBJ1-5; clone size: once; V gene: TRBV7-9; CDR3 protein: CASSSTSSNQPQHF
J gene: TRBJ1-2; clone size: .; V gene: TRBV5-1; CDR3 protein: CASSLESQYGYTF
J gene: TRBJ2-7; clone size: .; V gene: TRBV7-9; CDR3 protein: CASSPRDRGSYEQYF
J gene: TRBJ2-1; clone size: few; V gene: TRBV9; CDR3 protein: CASSVLGLTYNEQFF
J gene: TRBJ1-4; clone size: .; V gene: TRBV5-6; CDR3 protein: CASSLSETNEKLFF
J gene: TRBJ2-7; clone size: .; V gene: TRBV19; CDR3 protein: CASTPGDIGYEQYF
J gene: TRBJ1-1; clone size: few; V gene: TRBV9; CDR3 protein: CASSVEWMNTEAFF
J gene: TRBJ1-2; clone size: few; V gene: TRBV6-5; CDR3 protein: CASSYSTGNGYTF
J gene: TRBJ1-1; clone size: few; V gene: TRBV28; CDR3 protein: CASSPLGPEAFF
J gene: TRBJ1-5; clone size: .; V gene: TRBV6-5; CDR3 protein: CASSVQGGQPQHF
J gene: TRBJ1-2; clone size: .; V gene: TRBV6-6; CDR3 protein: CASSLQPSYGYTF
J gene: TRBJ2-7; clone size: .; V gene: TRBV28; CDR3 protein: CASSPLRAGAYEQYF
J gene: TRBJ1-1; clone size: .; V gene: TRBV5-6; CDR3 protein: CASSPGQGNTEAFF
J gene: TRBJ2-3; clone size: .; V gene: TRBV6-5; CDR3 protein: CASREIGGGVDTQYF
J gene: TRBJ2-7; clone size: few; V gene: TRBV30; CDR3 protein: CAWSPLRTEQYF
J gene: TRBJ1-1; clone size: .; V gene: TRBV27; CDR3 protein: CASSPGQNTEAFF